This TCR beta chain was found in a study of blood T cell repertoires in COVID-19. At the level of the study: COVID-19 samples, acute and convalescent, were from the United States, Italy and Spain.

V trimming: 0 bases; J trimming: 4 bases; junction bases outside the gene matches: 6. The CDR3 contains 16 residues. Germline loops: CDR1 SGHNT, CDR2 YENEEA. The table lists this clone with a count of one. Measured with immunoSEQ multiplex PCR; TCRdb has only the in-frame clones, and not every one. This table holds roughly 300,000 clones, approximately 89% found once. The rearrangement uses TRBV11-3 and TRBJ2-1; 7 positions agree with TRBD2. The sequence derives from a woman in her fifties or sixties who had recovered from COVID-19. The material sequenced was peripheral blood. The CDR3 is CASSLDLASGYNEQFF. CDR3 DNA sequence: TGTGCCAGCAGCTTAGATTTGGCTAGCGGATACAATGAGCAGTTCTTC.